This entry lists 29 T cell receptor beta chains sequenced from one sample in a study of shared clonotypes between healthy human individuals. Profiling relied on immunoSEQ multiplex PCR, and the TCRdb table lists in-frame clones only, not all of them. The table lists under 600,000 clones, roughly 79% of them singletons. The material sequenced was PBMCs. The origin of the receptors is a woman aged 40-49 years in good health. Some clones in this sample may be carry-over from other donors' samples.

This sequence joins TRBV11-2 and TRBJ2-5, with 8 nucleotides matching TRBD1. Per the germline V gene, CDR1 is SGHAT and CDR2 is FQNNGV. V shed 3 bases and J 5 bases; nucleotides not matched to a gene: 11. There are 16 residues in the CDR3. Written as DNA, the CDR3 is TGTGCCAGCAGCTTTGGTTTTGGACAGGGTTCGGAGACCCAGTACTTC. Protein product: CASSFGFGQGSETQYF.

This clone has just one count. Different DNA sequences within this sample yield the same CDR3. J is TRBJ1-1 and V is TRBV2, with D perhaps TRBD1 (6 bases). This CDR3 is 15 amino acids long. V gave up 2 bases and J gave up 1 base, with 11 bases separating them. The germline V gene encodes CDR1 SNHLY and CDR2 FYNNEI. This CDR3 reads CASSEWGGRNTEAFF. The CDR3, as DNA: TGTGCCAGCAGTGAATGGGGGGGGCGGAACACTGAAGCTTTCTTT.

This rearrangement joins TRBV4-3 to TRBJ2-5; TRBD1 matches at 12 bases. After removal of 5 bases from V and 5 bases from J, the junction contained 3 bases not matched to a gene. This CDR3 has 14 amino acids. Per germline, CDR1 LGHNA and CDR2 YSLEER. The CDR3 region has the DNA TGCGCCAGCAGCGGGACAGGGGGCAGGGAGACCCAGTACTTC. It encodes CASSGTGGRETQYF.

This rearrangement joins TRBV18 to TRBJ1-5, with TRBD1 matching 7 bases. CDR1 is KGHSH and CDR2 is LQKENI in the germline V gene. The CDR3 contains 16 residues. The trim removed 5 bases at V and 1 base at J, leaving 8 bases unmatched. CDR3 bases: TGTGCCAGCTCAACCGGACAGGTGACGAGCAATCAGCCCCAGCATTTT. It translates to CASSTGQVTSNQPQHF.

The V call is TRBV10-1, the J call TRBJ2-3; 11 nucleotides align to TRBD2. This CDR3 region has 16 residues. After removal of 2 bases from V and 4 bases from J, the junction contained 5 bases not matched to a gene. Germline CDR1 WNHNN, CDR2 SYGVQD (reference sequence). The CDR3 here is CASSEGVAGGPDTQYF. The CDR3 DNA is TGCGCCAGCAGTGAGGGGGTAGCGGGAGGGCCAGATACGCAGTATTTT.

V and J are TRBV5-1 and TRBJ2-1; possibly TRBD2 for D (6 bases). The CDR3 has 14 amino acids. With 0 bases removed from V and 7 bases from J, the gap between germline ends came to 11 bases. Germline V lookup: CDR1 SGHRS, CDR2 YFSETQ. The CDR3 nucleotides are TGCGCCAGCAGCTTGGCGGGAGATTCAAATGAGCAGTTCTTC. It translates to CASSLAGDSNEQFF.

J is TRBJ2-2 and V is TRBV4-1; D is tentatively TRBD1 or TRBD2 (6 bases each). The V and J ends lost 9 bases and 5 bases respectively, with 16 bases between them. Germline lookup yields CDR1 MGHRA and CDR2 YSYEKL. The CDR3 is 14 residues long. The CDR3 DNA follows: TGCGCCAGTACGACGGAGGGGGGTACCGGGGAGCTGTTTTTT. It translates to CASTTEGGTGELFF.

Of note for this clone: With only one base between it and a far larger clone, this is likely a read error. The CDR3 sequence is CASSSQRVLGTDTQYF. DNA of the CDR3: TGTGCCAGCAGCTCCCAGCGGGTACTGGGCACAGATACGCAGTATTTT. V gene TRBV7-2 combines with J gene TRBJ2-3, with a possible D match to TRBD2 (6 bases). The germline V gene encodes CDR1 SGHTA and CDR2 FQGNSA. There are 16 residues in the CDR3. Trimming removed 4 bases from V and 1 base from J, with 15 bases in between.

The CDR3 is CASSDSTDTQYF. For the CDR3, the DNA is TGTGCCAGCAGCGACTCCACAGATACGCAGTATTTT. The rearrangement joins TRBV7-9 to TRBJ2-3, with no clear D. Germline V gives CDR1 SEHNR, CDR2 FQNEAQ (reference sequence). V lost 5 bases to trimming and J lost 2 bases, with 5 bases between them. This CDR3 region has 12 residues.

The V call is TRBV7-9, the J call TRBJ2-7; 12 bases fit TRBD2. The DNA end is a closer match to TRBJ2-5, so the J assignment may be wrong. The CDR3 has 15 residues. From germline, CDR1 is SEHNR and CDR2 FQNEAQ (reference sequence). CDR3 amino acids: CASSDGTSGQETQYF. CDR3 sequence (DNA): TGTGCCAGCAGCGACGGGACTAGCGGGCAAGAGACCCAGTACTTC.

This clone was observed a few times. An end of the junction differs from the germline gene, which may be a read error. The chain employs TRBV15 and TRBJ2-5; D gene unclear. From germline, CDR1 is LNHNV and CDR2 YYDKDF (reference sequence). The CDR3 extends over 13 amino acids. The CDR3 loop reads CATSRERQEPQYF. The CDR3 DNA reads as TGTGCCACCAGCAGAGAGAGGCAAGAGCCCCAGTACTTC.

The CDR3 bases are TGTGCCAGCAGCTTGGGGAGCAGGGGGAGTTACAATGAGCAGTTCTTC. Amino acid sequence: CASSLGSRGSYNEQFF. V is TRBV5-6 and J is TRBJ2-1, with 7 positions matching TRBD1. Germline CDR1 and CDR2: SGHDT and YYEEEE. CDR3 size: 16 residues. Unmatched junction bases numbered 7, after V lost 0 bases and J lost 4 bases.

The chain uses TRBV18 and TRBJ1-2, with 7 bases fitting TRBD1. There are 15 residues in the CDR3. Germline trimming cut 1 base from V and 3 bases from J; bases unmatched to any gene: 5. CDR1 and CDR2 from the germline V gene are KGHSH and LQKENI. The CDR3 coding sequence is TGTGCCAGCTCACCACTCGACAGGGATGACTATGGCTACACCTTC. The encoded protein is CASSPLDRDDYGYTF.

This clone was observed once. V and J are TRBV5-5 and TRBJ1-5, with TRBD1 matching 8 bases. V was pared by 4 bases and J by 5 bases, with 8 bases of the junction left unmatched. From germline, CDR1 is SGHKS and CDR2 YYEKEE (reference sequence). The CDR3 spans 15 residues. The chain's CDR3 is CASSRGTGGDQPQHF. CDR3 in DNA: TGTGCCAGCAGCCGAGGAACAGGGGGAGATCAGCCCCAGCATTTT.

The chain is built from TRBV19 and TRBJ2-7; D is possibly TRBD2 (6 bases). Between the trimmed V and J ends, which lost 4 bases and 3 bases, there was a span of 16 bases. The CDR3 length is 15 residues. The germline CDR1 and CDR2 sequences are LNHDA and SQIVND (reference sequence). The CDR3 protein is CASSNGGVSFYEQYF. CDR3 bases: TGTGCCAGTAGTAACGGGGGTGTGAGCTTCTACGAGCAGTACTTC.

The J gene is TRBJ2-3, the V gene TRBV5-1, with TRBD2 matching 11 bases. The CDR3 has 16 residues. In germline, CDR1 is SGHRS, CDR2 YFSETQ. Trimming took 4 bases from V and 2 from J; bases not matched to a gene: 6. The CDR3 loop reads CASSPPSGRYTDTQYF. The CDR3 DNA is TGCGCCAGCAGCCCCCCTAGCGGGAGGTACACAGATACGCAGTATTTT.

The chain recombines TRBV19 with TRBJ2-1; D remains unclear. Germline V gene lookup returns CDR1 LNHDA and CDR2 SQIVND (reference sequence). Trimming removed 3 bases at V and 0 bases at J, with 6 bases between. The CDR3 extends over 14 amino acids. The CDR3 loop is CASSMTFSYNEQFF. The CDR3 region has the DNA TGTGCCAGTAGTATGACCTTCTCCTACAATGAGCAGTTCTTC.

The J gene is TRBJ2-1, the V gene TRBV7-9; a possible D gene is TRBD1 (5 bases). The CDR3 covers 16 residues. Germline V CDR1 and CDR2: SEHNR, FQNEAQ (reference sequence). V dropped 1 base and J dropped 4 bases, with 14 bases sitting between them. This CDR3 reads CASSLERQGLYNEQFF. The CDR3, as DNA: TGTGCCAGCAGCTTAGAGAGGCAGGGTCTGTACAATGAGCAGTTCTTC.

This clone has more than one count but fewer than ten. V is TRBV30 and J is TRBJ1-5; 10 positions match TRBD1. Germline V gives CDR1 GTSNPN, CDR2 SVGIG (reference sequence). This CDR3 has 13 residues. Trimming at V came to 5 bases and at J to 6 bases, leaving 4 bases not matched to a gene. DNA of the CDR3: TGTGCCTGGGGACAGGGGGAAGGTCAGCCCCAGCATTTT. It is translated as CAWGQGEGQPQHF.

The chain combines TRBV28 with TRBJ2-5, with 11 bases that match TRBD2. Trimming cost V 6 bases and J 2 bases; bases outside gene matches: 8. This CDR3 spans 16 amino acids. Germline V lookup: CDR1 MDHEN, CDR2 SYDVKM. The CDR3 here is CASSSVAGGSQETQYF. In nucleotides, the CDR3 is TGTGCCAGCAGCTCCGTAGCGGGAGGGTCTCAAGAGACCCAGTACTTC.

The chain is built from TRBV9 and TRBJ2-3, with 13 bases aligning to TRBD2. The CDR3 contains 17 residues. The germline CDR1 and CDR2 sequences are SGDLS and YYNGEE. The trim removed 4 bases at V and 4 bases at J, leaving 9 bases unmatched. The CDR3 DNA sequence: TGTGCCAGCAGCTCATGGACTAGCGGGAGTGGGGCAGATACGCAGTATTTT. It yields the protein CASSSWTSGSGADTQYF. The whole variable domain, filled in from reference TRBV9 and TRBJ2-3, reads DSGVTQTPKHLITATGQRVTLRCSPRSGDLSVYWYQQSLDQGLQFLIQYYNGEERAKGNILERFSAQQFPDLHSELNLSSLELGDSALYFCASSSWTSGSGADTQYFGPGTRLTVL.

V is TRBV27 and J is TRBJ1-1; D is possibly TRBD1 (5 bases). The germline gives CDR1 MNHEY, CDR2 SMNVEV (reference sequence). V was pared by 3 bases and J by 5 bases, with 13 bases between. This CDR3 spans 14 amino acids. CDR3 coding DNA: TGTGCCAGCAGTTTTCATAGCGGGGGAACTGAAGCTTTCTTT. The encoded protein is CASSFHSGGTEAFF.

The chain links TRBV5-1 to TRBJ1-1; D is unclear. The CDR3 spans 13 residues. CDR1 is SGHRS, CDR2 YFSETQ, per germline. The V end lost 0 bases, the J end lost 3 bases, and 6 bases lay between the germline ends. The CDR3 region is CASSLDGYTEAFF. CDR3 coding DNA: TGCGCCAGCAGCTTGGATGGCTACACTGAAGCTTTCTTT.

This clone was seen at least ten times. Other nucleotide sequences from this sample produce the same CDR3. The chain combines TRBV5-1 with TRBJ2-3; no clear D gene. Trimming cost V 0 bases and J 0 bases, with 5 bases left between them. CDR1 is SGHRS and CDR2 is YFSETQ in the germline V gene. This CDR3 is built from 14 residues. The CDR3: CASSLATSTDTQYF. The CDR3 DNA reads TGCGCCAGCAGCTTGGCGACTAGCACAGATACGCAGTATTTT.

The V call is TRBV6-1, the J call TRBJ2-1; D might be TRBD2 (6 bases). This CDR3 is built from 15 residues. The V end lost 3 bases, the J end lost 7 bases, and 16 bases lay between the germline ends. Germline-derived CDR1 and CDR2 are MNHNS and SASEGT. The CDR3 bases are TGTGCCAGCAGTGAGGGACGTAGCGGAGGGAATGAGCAGTTCTTC. Translated: CASSEGRSGGNEQFF.

The chain recombines TRBV9 with TRBJ2-7; 10 bases are shared with TRBD2. The germline V gene has CDR1 SGDLS and CDR2 YYNGEE. There are 15 residues in the CDR3. V shed 4 bases and J 4 bases; nucleotides not matched to a gene: 8. The CDR3 spells CASSTLAGGGYEQYF. CDR3 DNA sequence: TGTGCCAGCAGCACCTTAGCGGGAGGAGGGTACGAGCAGTACTTC.

The chain employs TRBV7-9 and TRBJ1-4, with a weak D call TRBD1 (5 bases). V was trimmed by 0 bases and J by 1 base, leaving 15 bases between them. CDR1 is SEHNR and CDR2 is FQNEAQ in the germline V gene (reference sequence). This CDR3 region has 18 residues. The CDR3 loop is CASSLAGGRGKTNEKLFF. The CDR3 bases are TGTGCCAGCAGCTTAGCGGGGGGTAGGGGCAAAACTAATGAAAAACTGTTTTTT.

The chain is built from TRBV19 and TRBJ1-2; no clear D. The V gene's germline CDR1 is LNHDA and CDR2 SQIVND (reference sequence). Trimming removed 3 bases from V and 2 bases from J, with 7 bases in between. This CDR3 is 13 amino acids long. CDR3 amino acids: CASSISENYGYTF. As DNA, the CDR3 is TGTGCCAGTAGTATCTCCGAAAACTATGGCTACACCTTC. Complete variable domain (other parts from reference TRBV19 and TRBJ1-2): DGGITQSPKYLFRKEGQNVTLSCEQNLNHDAMYWYRQDPGQGLRLIYYSQIVNDFQKGDIAEGYSVSREKKESFPLTVTSAQKNPTAFYLCASSISENYGYTFGSGTRLTVV.

The CDR3 region is CASSRYWEPPSEQYF. CDR3 DNA: TGTGCCAGCAGCCGATACTGGGAACCGCCCAGCGAGCAGTACTTC. This chain joins TRBV7-2 and TRBJ2-7, with D uncertain. V was cut by 5 bases and J by 6 bases, with 20 bases left in between. Germline values: CDR1 SGHTA, CDR2 FQGNSA. The CDR3 contains 15 residues.